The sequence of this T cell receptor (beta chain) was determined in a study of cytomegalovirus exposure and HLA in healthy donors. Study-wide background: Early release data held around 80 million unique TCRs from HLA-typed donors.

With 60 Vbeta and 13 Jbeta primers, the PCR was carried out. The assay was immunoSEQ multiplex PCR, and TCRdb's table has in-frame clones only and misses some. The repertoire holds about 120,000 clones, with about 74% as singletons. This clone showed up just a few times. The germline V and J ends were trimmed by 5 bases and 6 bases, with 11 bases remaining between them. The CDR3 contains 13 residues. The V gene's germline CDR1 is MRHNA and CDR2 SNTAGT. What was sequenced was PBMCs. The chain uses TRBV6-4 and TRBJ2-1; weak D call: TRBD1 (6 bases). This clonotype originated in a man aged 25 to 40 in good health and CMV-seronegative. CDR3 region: CASSTQDSNEQFF. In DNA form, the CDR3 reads TGTGCCAGCAGTACCCAGGACAGCAATGAGCAGTTCTTC.